These T cell receptor beta chains were read from a single sample in a study of cytomegalovirus exposure and HLA in healthy donors. This table comes from immunoSEQ multiplex PCR, and its TCRdb copy is limited to in-frame clones, with some not included. Of 120,000 to 150,000 clones listed, around 81% are singletons. Input material: PBMCs. Receptor source: a male donor in good health and CMV-seronegative. Both conserved end residues are part of each CDR3. The D gene is left open where the match is weak. Where a row states a size, it is once, few, many or the class of an expanded clone; other rows omit it.

TRBJ2-7 | . | TRBV5-1 | TRBD1 | CASSSQTGDLDEQYF | TGCGCCAGCAGCTCACAGACAGGGGATTTGGACGAGCAGTACTTC
TRBJ2-1 | . | TRBV14 | TRBD2 | CASSQDLSGRFLYNEQFF | TGTGCCAGCAGCCAAGATCTTAGCGGGAGGTTTCTGTACAATGAGCAGTTCTTC
TRBJ2-1 | . | TRBV5-4 | TRBD2 | CASSLPGLGDNEQFF | TGTGCCAGCAGCTTGCCGGGACTAGGGGACAATGAGCAGTTCTTC
TRBJ2-7 | . | TRBV25-1 | . | CANRRDNSYEQYF | TGTGCCAACCGTCGAGACAACTCCTACGAGCAGTACTTC
TRBJ2-7 | . | TRBV18 | . | CASSERQTHEQYF | TGTGCCAGCTCAGAGAGACAGACCCACGAGCAGTACTTC
TRBJ1-1 | once | TRBV9 | . | CASSVEITSEAFF | TGTGCCAGCAGCGTCGAGATCACGAGTGAAGCTTTCTTT
TRBJ2-3 | . | TRBV7-3 | TRBD2 | CASSINSLAGGPDTQYF | TGTGCCAGCAGCATCAACTCCTTAGCGGGGGGGCCAGATACGCAGTATTTT
TRBJ2-7 | . | TRBV5-6 | TRBD1 | CASSPDREIYEQYF | TGTGCCAGCAGCCCTGACAGGGAAATCTACGAGCAGTACTTC
TRBJ2-3 | . | TRBV4-3 | . | CASSPGGTQYF | TGCGCCAGCAGCCCTGGAGGTACGCAGTATTTT
TRBJ2-7 | once | TRBV19 | TRBD2 | CASSIDRASGRAPYEQYF | TGTGCCAGTAGTATAGACCGGGCTAGCGGGAGGGCCCCCTACGAGCAGTACTTC
TRBJ2-2 | . | TRBV7-9 | . | CASSLFQGLPGELFF | TGTGCCAGCAGCTTATTTCAGGGCTTGCCCGGGGAGCTGTTTTTT
TRBJ2-7 | . | TRBV6-5 | TRBD2 | CASRPSGSLNEQYF | TGTGCCAGCAGACCAAGCGGGAGTCTGAACGAGCAGTACTTC
TRBJ1-2 | . | TRBV6-6 | TRBD1 | CASSYSQGDYGYTF | TGTGCCAGCAGTTACTCACAGGGGGACTATGGCTACACCTTC
TRBJ2-7 | . | TRBV19 | TRBD1 | CASSMGSRDRDREQYF | TGTGCCAGTAGTATGGGTTCCCGGGACAGGGACCGCGAGCAGTACTTC
TRBJ1-1 | few | TRBV19 | TRBD1 | CASRPTGTGYPEAFF | TGTGCCAGTAGGCCGACCGGGACAGGGTACCCTGAAGCTTTCTTT
TRBJ2-5 | . | TRBV9 | . | CASSVAFLRGAEETQYF | TGTGCCAGCAGCGTAGCGTTTTTACGGGGGGCGGAGGAGACCCAGTACTTC
TRBJ2-1 | . | TRBV2 | TRBD2 | CASRRVSGLAGRAEQFF | TGTGCCAGCAGGAGAGTATCGGGACTAGCGGGAAGGGCTGAGCAGTTCTTC
TRBJ1-1 | few | TRBV29-1 | TRBD1 | CSVGGSRTGVAEAFF | TGCAGCGTTGGTGGGTCTAGGACAGGGGTCGCTGAAGCTTTCTTT
TRBJ2-7 | few | TRBV7-9 | TRBD1 | CASSNPRQGMFSYEQYF | TGTGCCAGCAGCAACCCTCGACAGGGGATGTTCTCCTACGAGCAGTACTTC
TRBJ2-2 | . | TRBV5-4 | . | CASSLALNTGELFF | TGTGCCAGCAGTTTAGCGCTGAACACCGGGGAGCTGTTTTTT
TRBJ1-1 | once | TRBV7-2 | . | CASSLNGGQLQGTEAFF | TGTGCCAGCAGCTTAAATGGGGGACAACTTCAGGGGACTGAAGCTTTCTTT
TRBJ2-7 | . | TRBV13 | . | CASSRGQTYEQYF | TGTGCCAGCAGCCGCGGACAAACCTACGAGCAGTACTTC
TRBJ1-5 | . | TRBV19 | TRBD1 | CASSRTGTGNQPQHF | TGTGCCAGTAGTCGGACCGGGACAGGGAACCAGCCCCAGCATTTT
TRBJ1-1 | . | TRBV7-9 | . | CASRDGINTEAFF | TGTGCCAGCCGAGACGGGATAAACACTGAAGCTTTCTTT
TRBJ2-6 | . | TRBV6-4 | . | CASSEASGANVLTF | TGTGCCAGCAGTGAAGCCTCTGGGGCCAACGTCCTGACTTTC
TRBJ1-5 | . | TRBV7-2 | . | CASSLSRGNQPQHF | TGTGCCAGCAGCTTATCAAGGGGGAATCAGCCCCAGCATTTT
TRBJ1-1 | . | TRBV2 | . | CASTAGGNTEAFF | TGTGCCAGCACGGCAGGAGGGAACACTGAAGCTTTCTTT
TRBJ2-1 | . | TRBV9 | . | CASSVGEVNEQFF | TGTGCCAGCAGCGTAGGGGAGGTCAATGAGCAGTTCTTC
TRBJ1-1 | . | TRBV28 | . | CASSFREGMNTEAFF | TGTGCCAGCAGTTTTAGGGAGGGGATGAACACTGAAGCTTTCTTT